This paragraph covers one TCR beta chain sequence. The CDR3 length is 15 residues. V dropped 4 bases and J dropped 5 bases, with 16 bases sitting between them. Germline loops: CDR1 MNHEY, CDR2 SVGAGI. The data belong to a study of blood T cell repertoires in COVID-19. At the level of the study: Samples came from the United States, Italy and Spain, spanning acute and convalescent COVID-19. The cDNA or gDNA used as material had been derived from T cells, B-cell-depleted T cells, or PBMCs.

As processed by the authors: From reference gene primer amplification, estimates of nucleated cell counts were derived. Sequencing used immunoSEQ multiplex PCR; TCRdb keeps in-frame clones, though not all of them. The V and J calls and clone size come from that table; D and trimming were worked out from the DNA. Among around 150,000 clones listed, less than 85% were seen once. The TCR sequence derives from a human donor in a cohort sampled during active COVID-19. The sequencing sample was made of peripheral blood. This chain connects TRBV6-5 to TRBJ2-3; tentative D call: TRBD2 (6 bases). This CDR3 reads CASSSLWGEIDTQYF. In nucleotides, the CDR3 is TGTGCCAGCAGTTCACTATGGGGGGAGATAGATACGCAGTATTTT.